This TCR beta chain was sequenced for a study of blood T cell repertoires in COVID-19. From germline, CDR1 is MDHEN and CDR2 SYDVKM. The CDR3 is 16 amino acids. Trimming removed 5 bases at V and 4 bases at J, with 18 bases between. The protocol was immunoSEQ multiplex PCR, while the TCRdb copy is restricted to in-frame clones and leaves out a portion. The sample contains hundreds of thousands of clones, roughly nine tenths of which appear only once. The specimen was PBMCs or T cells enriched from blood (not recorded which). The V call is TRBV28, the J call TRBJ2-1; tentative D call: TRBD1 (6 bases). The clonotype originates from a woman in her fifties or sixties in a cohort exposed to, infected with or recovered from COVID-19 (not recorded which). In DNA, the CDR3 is TGTGCCAGCAGTCCCCTTGGGGGCGGGTCTTACAATGAGCAGTTCTTC. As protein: CASSPLGGGSYNEQFF.